The 25 T cell receptor beta chains reported below all come from one sample, sequenced in a study of Graves' ophthalmopathy and Graves' hyperthyroidism (dated by TCRdb to between 2018 and 2020). TCRdb shows the sequencer as Illumina HiSeq 2000. For repertoire sequencing, TCR beta CDR3 regions were amplified from RNA transcripts. A first-round RT-PCR used HTBI primers with the Qiagen OneStep RT-PCR kit, followed by a second-round multiplex PCR, size selection and purification. In-frame beta chains were kept once TCRdb had trimmed the public reads at Q25 with fastp and called clones with MiXCR. Identical CDR3 proteins give one entry, which carries the most common genes and DNA. The sample table contains 450,000 to 600,000 distinct CDR3 sequences; only one count was recorded for approximately 37% of them. About 4.2% of the sample goes to the ten largest clones. Specimen: peripheral blood or thyroid tissue (not recorded which). The receptors derive from an adult man with Graves' hyperthyroidism.

This sequence joins TRBV6-5 and TRBJ2-2; D is ambiguous. The CDR3 loop spans 8 amino acids. The V end was cut by 6 bases, the J end by 13 bases, with 3 bases between. From germline, CDR1 is MNHEY and CDR2 SVGAGI. The CDR3 nucleotides read TGTGCCAGCAGGGGGCTGTTTTTT. Amino acid sequence: CASRGLFF.

The chain uses TRBV2 and TRBJ2-7; TRBD2 agrees at 11 bases. CDR1 and CDR2 (germline): SNHLY, FYNNEI. This CDR3 is built from 15 residues. V lost 0 bases to trimming and J lost 6 bases; unmatched junction nucleotides: 4. CDR3 sequence reads: CASSEALSGRAEQYF. CDR3 nucleotide sequence: TGTGCCAGCAGTGAAGCGCTTAGCGGGAGGGCCGAGCAGTACTTC.

In this sample, this clonotype turned up many times. V is TRBV7-2 and J is TRBJ2-7, with D possibly being TRBD2 (5 bases). The germline gives CDR1 SGHTA, CDR2 FQGNSA. Trimming removed 6 bases at V and 4 bases at J, with 25 bases between. The CDR3 consists of 17 residues. The CDR3 loop reads CASSNHGDQSIVYEQYF. In DNA form, the CDR3 reads TGTGCCAGCAGTAACCACGGGGATCAATCCATAGTATACGAGCAGTACTTC.

This clonotype was observed a handful of times. The chain is built from TRBV20-1 and TRBJ2-5; 12 bases line up with TRBD2. The length of the CDR3 is 18 residues. From germline, CDR1 is DFQATT and CDR2 SNEGSKA (reference sequence). Losses at the gene ends were 0 bases for V and 1 base for J; bases not matched to a gene: 9. The CDR3: CSARDGRTSGVFQETQYF. Here the CDR3 DNA reads TGCAGTGCTAGAGATGGAAGGACTAGCGGGGTGTTCCAAGAGACCCAGTACTTC.

The rearrangement links TRBV27 to TRBJ1-6; a weak D match, TRBD1 (6 bases). The CDR3 covers 15 residues. Trimming left V 6 bases short and J 6 bases short, with 15 bases between. Germline V gene sequence: CDR1 MNHEY, CDR2 SMNVEV (reference sequence). CDR3: CASSTNRALNSPLHF. DNA of the CDR3: TGTGCCAGCAGCACAAACAGGGCCCTTAATTCACCCCTCCACTTT.

This clonotype was picked up many times. The chain employs TRBV20-1 and TRBJ2-7; D possibly uses TRBD1 or TRBD2 (5 bases each). V shed 3 bases and J shed 4 bases, with 7 bases lying between them. The CDR3 contains 11 residues. CDR1 and CDR2 (germline): DFQATT, SNEGSKA (reference sequence). CDR3 sequence (DNA): TGCAGTGCTAGTGAGGGGTACGAGCAGTACTTC. Encoded protein: CSASEGYEQYF.

The CDR3 DNA sequence: TGTGCCAGCTCGACGGGAGCGAACACTGAAGCTTTCTTT. As protein: CASSTGANTEAFF. This sequence joins TRBV6-5 and TRBJ1-1; D gene unclear. The CDR3 sequence is 13 residues long. Germline V lookup: CDR1 MNHEY, CDR2 SVGAGI. V lost 8 bases and J 1 base, leaving 11 bases between the germline ends.

The rearrangement links TRBV29-1 to TRBJ2-7; 8 positions match TRBD1. V lost 5 bases, J lost 3 bases, and 6 bases stayed unmatched. CDR1 is SQVTM, CDR2 ANQGSEA, per germline. This CDR3 has 13 residues. CDR3 in amino acids: CSVSDRESYEQYF. CDR3 bases: TGCAGCGTTTCGGACAGGGAGAGCTACGAGCAGTACTTC.

J is TRBJ1-2 and V is TRBV10-3; maybe TRBD1 (6 bases). This CDR3 comprises 13 residues. Germline V lookup: CDR1 ENHRY, CDR2 SYGVKD. The V and J ends lost 4 bases and 4 bases respectively, with 10 bases between them. CDR3 bases: TGTGCCATCAGTGTAAGACAGGCCTATGGCTACACCTTC. It codes for CAISVRQAYGYTF.

This clonotype was found a few times. The chain is built from TRBV7-2 and TRBJ2-5; 10 positions agree with TRBD2. J lost 2 bases, V lost 4 bases, and 7 bases had no gene match. Per the germline V gene, CDR1 is SGHTA and CDR2 is FQGNSA. This CDR3 is built from 16 residues. CDR3 protein: CASSSTSGIGQETQYF. The CDR3 DNA reads as TGTGCCAGCAGCTCTACTAGCGGGATCGGACAAGAGACCCAGTACTTC.

This clonotype was picked up many times. The V call is TRBV12-3 or TRBV12-4, the J call TRBJ2-5, with D unresolved. With 6 bases removed from V and 4 bases from J, the gap between germline ends came to 9 bases. The CDR3 totals 12 residues. The CDR3 sequence is CASSPGRETQYF. The CDR3 DNA is TGTGCCAGCAGCCCCGGAAGAGAGACCCAGTACTTC.

The J gene is TRBJ1-2, the V gene TRBV24-1; TRBD1 might be the D (5 bases). V gave up 4 bases and J gave up 5 bases, with 7 bases separating them. The germline V gene has CDR1 KGHDR and CDR2 SFDVKD. This CDR3 region has 12 residues. The DNA of the CDR3 is TGTGCCACCAGTGACGGGACGTATGGCTACACCTTC. Protein: CATSDGTYGYTF.

CDR3 protein: CAISAGAGYTF. DNA for the CDR3: TGTGCCATCAGTGCAGGAGCTGGCTACACCTTC. The genes are TRBV7-4 and TRBJ1-2; D gene uncertain. The CDR3 covers 11 residues. Trimming left V 10 bases short and J 7 bases short, with 13 bases between. Germline values: CDR1 SGHVT, CDR2 SQSDAQ.

This sequence joins TRBV12-3 or TRBV12-4 and TRBJ1-4, with TRBD1 as a possible D gene (6 bases). The CDR3 loop spans 14 amino acids. V lost 8 bases, J lost 2 bases, and 12 bases lay in between. CDR3 nucleotides: TGTGCCAGCGTCGAGGGGGGGACTAATGAAAAACTGTTTTTT. Translation: CASVEGGTNEKLFF.

Remarks on this clonotype: An end of the junction does not agree with germline; a read error may underlie this. CDR3 sequence (DNA): TGTGCCAGCAGCTTAGGTTCCGGGACAGGGGGCAACGTCCTGACTTTC. Protein sequence: CASSLGSGTGGNVLTF. The genes are TRBV7-8 and TRBJ2-6; 11 bases agree with TRBD1. This CDR3 contains 16 residues. CDR1 is SGHVS, CDR2 FQNEAQ, per germline.

Regarding this clonotype: The missing conserved phenylalanine or tryptophan at the end of this CDR3 makes a read error likely. The DNA is left out, because the CDR3 cannot be placed on it with certainty; the CDR3 is given as TCRdb lists it. The chain links TRBV19 to TRBJ1-4; the table's D call, TRBD1, has no DNA check behind it. Per the germline V gene, CDR1 is LNHDA and CDR2 is SQIVND (reference sequence). The length of the CDR3 is 16 amino acids, counting both ends. The chain's CDR3 is CASSSRQDATNEKLFS.

The gene calls are TRBV5-1 and TRBJ1-2; possibly TRBD1 for D (5 bases). Looked up from germline, CDR1 is SGHRS and CDR2 is YFSETQ. The CDR3 has 17 amino acids. V lost 4 bases and J lost 4, with 23 bases in between. CDR3 coding DNA: TGCGCCAGCAGCCCTTCACCGACGGGGAGCACAGGCTATGGCTACACCTTC. Residues: CASSPSPTGSTGYGYTF.

About this clonotype itself: A much larger clone differs from this one at a single base, so this may be a read error. The chain links TRBV12-3 or TRBV12-4 to TRBJ2-5; D gene uncertain. This CDR3 contains 14 residues. Trimming removed 1 base at V and 1 base at J, with 7 bases between. DNA of the CDR3: TGTGCCAGCAGTTTAGTAAGGCCCCAAGAGACCCAGTACTTC. It specifies CASSLVRPQETQYF.

As concerns this clonotype: Relative to the germline gene, one junction end is altered; a read error may explain this. CDR3 loop: CASSLDGIREQCF. The CDR3 coding sequence is TGTGCTAGCAGCTTAGATGGGATCCGCGAGCAGTGCTTC. The rearrangement uses TRBV7-9 and TRBJ2-7; D uncertain. CDR1 is SEHNR, CDR2 FQNEAQ, per germline (reference sequence). The CDR3 is made up of 13 amino acids.

In this sample, this clonotype turned up many times. The chain links TRBV6-1 to TRBJ1-1; D not certain. V was shortened by 3 bases and J by 11 bases, with 22 bases between the two germline ends. This CDR3 region has 15 residues. Germline CDR1 reads MNHNS; CDR2 reads SASEGT. In nucleotides, the CDR3 is TGTGCCAGCAGTGACCGATTGCCTTCTGTTGCGAGGGCTTTCTTT. The encoded protein is CASSDRLPSVARAFF.

J is TRBJ2-3 and V is TRBV29-1, with 8 bases fitting TRBD2. V lost 6 bases, J lost 1 base, and 9 bases stayed unmatched. CDR3 size: 15 residues. Germline loops: CDR1 SQVTM, CDR2 ANQGSEA. The CDR3 nucleotides are TGCAGCGTCACGAAAACTAGCGGCGGCACAGATACGCAGTATTTT. Encoded protein: CSVTKTSGGTDTQYF.

This clonotype was seen a handful of times. The chain recombines TRBV28 with TRBJ1-6; TRBD1 matches at 7 bases. The CDR3 sequence is 13 residues long. Germline V gene lookup returns CDR1 MDHEN and CDR2 SYDVKM. V shed 9 bases, J shed 7 bases, and the junction held 6 bases outside the gene matches. CDR3 loop: CASEPGQNSPLHF. The CDR3 DNA is TGTGCCAGTGAACCGGGACAGAATTCACCCCTCCACTTT.

The J gene is TRBJ1-2, the V gene TRBV29-1, with unresolved D. There are 13 residues in the CDR3. With 7 bases removed from V and 0 bases from J, the gap between germline ends came to 12 bases. Germline V gene sequence: CDR1 SQVTM, CDR2 ANQGSEA. In nucleotides, the CDR3 is TGCAGCGCCTACATGAACACTAACTATGGCTACACCTTC. It codes for CSAYMNTNYGYTF.

This clonotype turned up a few times. The V gene is TRBV6-5, the J gene TRBJ2-2, with 9 bases matching TRBD2. Germline-derived CDR1 and CDR2 are MNHEY and SVGAGI. Trimming took 6 bases from V and 7 from J; bases not matched to a gene: 9. This CDR3 region has 15 residues. The CDR3 sequence: CASSPGGGAHGELFF. CDR3 DNA sequence: TGTGCCAGCAGCCCCGGCGGGGGGGCGCACGGGGAGCTGTTTTTT.

This clonotype came up many times. The chain recombines TRBV7-2 with TRBJ1-1; D gene unclear. The CDR3 length is 15 residues. CDR1 and CDR2 from the germline V gene are SGHTA and FQGNSA. V lost 1 base, J lost 0 bases, and 9 bases lay in between. Here the CDR3 DNA reads TGTGCCAGCAGCTTAGTAACCGGGGTGAACACTGAAGCTTTCTTT. Protein product: CASSLVTGVNTEAFF.